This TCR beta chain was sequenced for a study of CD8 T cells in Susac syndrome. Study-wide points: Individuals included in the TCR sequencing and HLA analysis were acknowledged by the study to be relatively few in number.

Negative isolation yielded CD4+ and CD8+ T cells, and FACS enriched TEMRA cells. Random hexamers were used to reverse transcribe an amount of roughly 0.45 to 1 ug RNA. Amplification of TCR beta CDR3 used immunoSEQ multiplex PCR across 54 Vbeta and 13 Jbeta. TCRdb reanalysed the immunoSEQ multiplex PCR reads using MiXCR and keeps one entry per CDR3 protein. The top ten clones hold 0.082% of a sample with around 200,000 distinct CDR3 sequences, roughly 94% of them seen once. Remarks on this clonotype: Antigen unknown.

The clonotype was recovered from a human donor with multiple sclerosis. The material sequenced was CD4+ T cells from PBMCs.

In nucleotides, the CDR3 is TGTGCCAGCAGCCAAGATGGGGACCCCTCCACAGATACGCAGTATTTT. Amino acid sequence: CASSQDGDPSTDTQYF. The chain uses TRBV3-1 and TRBJ2-3; D possibly matches TRBD1 or TRBD2 (5 bases each). V shed 0 bases and J shed 2 bases, with 12 bases lying between them. The CDR3 is 16 amino acids. Germline V gene data show CDR1 as LGHDT and CDR2 as YNNKEL (reference sequence).